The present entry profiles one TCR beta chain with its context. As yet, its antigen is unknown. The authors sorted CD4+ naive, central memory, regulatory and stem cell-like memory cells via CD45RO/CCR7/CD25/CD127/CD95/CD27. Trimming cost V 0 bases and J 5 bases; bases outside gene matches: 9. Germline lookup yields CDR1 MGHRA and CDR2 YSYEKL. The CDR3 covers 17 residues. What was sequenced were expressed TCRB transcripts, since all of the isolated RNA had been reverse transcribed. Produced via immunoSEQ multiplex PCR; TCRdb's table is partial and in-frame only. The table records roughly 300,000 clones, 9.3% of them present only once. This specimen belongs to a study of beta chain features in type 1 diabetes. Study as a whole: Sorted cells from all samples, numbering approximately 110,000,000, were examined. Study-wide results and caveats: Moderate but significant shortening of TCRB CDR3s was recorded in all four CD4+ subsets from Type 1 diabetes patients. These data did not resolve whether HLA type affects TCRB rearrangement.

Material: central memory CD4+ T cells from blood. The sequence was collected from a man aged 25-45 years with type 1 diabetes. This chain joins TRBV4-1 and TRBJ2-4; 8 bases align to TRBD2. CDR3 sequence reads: CASSQEWRGDLQNIQYF. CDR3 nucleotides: TGCGCCAGCAGCCAAGAATGGCGGGGGGACTTACAAAACATTCAGTACTTC.